Listed here are 26 T cell receptor beta chains from one sample, sequenced in a study of response to subunit inactivated influenza vaccine. TCRdb redid the calling of the RT-PCR reads with MiXCR, one entry per CDR3 protein. The profile covers 500,000 to 550,000 distinct CDR3 sequences, with approximately 24% appearing a single time and approximately 2.9% taken by the ten largest. These data were likewise used in another study, on T cells expressing NK-cell markers. According to that study: It was by 5'RACE template switching with UMIs that TCR beta cDNA was made.

Source: CD4+ T cells sorted from PBMCs, taken about 11 days after vaccination. The receptors stem from a man aged 50-60 years who received an inactivated influenza vaccine.

The sample holds many counts of this clonotype. The chain has TRBV29-1 and TRBJ2-5, with TRBD1 identical over 11 bases. Germline CDR1 and CDR2: SQVTM and ANQGSEA. V dropped 1 base and J dropped 5; count of bases not matched to a gene: 9. The CDR3 loop spans 16 amino acids. CDR3 region: CSVEGRTGGAFETQYF. The CDR3 nucleotides are TGCAGCGTTGAAGGACGGACAGGGGGCGCGTTCGAGACCCAGTACTTC. The full variable domain, rest sourced from reference TRBV29-1 and TRBJ2-5, is SAVISQKPSRDICQRGTSLTIQCQVDSQVTMMFWYRQQPGQSLTLIATANQGSEATYESGFVIDKFPISRPNLTFSTLTVSNMSPEDSSIYLCSVEGRTGGAFETQYFGPGTRLLVL.

This clonotype occurred a few times. The chain links TRBV4-3 to TRBJ2-3; TRBD2 matches at 8 bases. This CDR3 contains 17 residues. The V and J ends lost 0 bases and 2 bases, in that order; junction bases with no gene match: 7. The germline V gene has CDR1 LGHNA and CDR2 YSLEER. Here the CDR3 reads CASSQDLWRGDTDTQYF. CDR3 coding DNA: TGCGCCAGCAGCCAAGATCTCTGGCGGGGGGACACAGATACGCAGTATTTT.

The J gene is TRBJ1-2, the V gene TRBV5-1, with a tentative D call TRBD1 (5 bases). This CDR3 comprises 13 residues. Deletions cut 1 base from V and 6 bases from J, with 10 bases between. Germline V gene lookup returns CDR1 SGHRS and CDR2 YFSETQ. CDR3: CASSLKGSDGYTF. The CDR3 bases are TGCGCCAGCAGCTTGAAGGGGTCGGATGGCTACACCTTC. The full variable domain, completed using reference TRBV5-1 and TRBJ1-2, is KAGVTQTPRYLIKTRGQQVTLSCSPISGHRSVSWYQQTPGQGLQFLFEYFSETQRNKGNFPGRFSGRQFSNSRSEMNVSTLELGDSALYLCASSLKGSDGYTFGSGTRLTVV.

This clonotype appeared a few times. The chain joins TRBV12-3 or TRBV12-4 to TRBJ1-6; possibly TRBD1 for D (5 bases). Trimming left V 5 bases short and J 10 bases short, with 15 bases between. The CDR3 extends over 14 amino acids. The CDR3 DNA is TGTGCCAGCAGTCCCCAGGGAAATGGATCACCCCTCCACTTT. This gives the protein CASSPQGNGSPLHF.

The CDR3 DNA reads as TGTGCCAGCAGTTCGGGGGCAGGCGTCTACGAGCAGTACTTC. It is translated as CASSSGAGVYEQYF. The chain combines TRBV6-2 or TRBV6-3 with TRBJ2-7; D is tentatively TRBD1 or TRBD2 (6 bases each). CDR3 length: 14 residues. V gave up 4 bases and J gave up 3 bases, with 13 bases separating them. In germline, CDR1 is MNHEY, CDR2 SVGEGT.

The V and J genes are TRBV5-5 and TRBJ2-7, with D perhaps matching TRBD1 (6 bases). The germline V gene encodes CDR1 SGHKS and CDR2 YYEKEE (reference sequence). The ends were cut back, 4 bases at V and 0 bases at J, with 14 bases in the middle. This CDR3 is built from 15 residues. CDR3 nucleotides: TGTGCCAGCAGCCTCAGACAGGCGGCCTCCTACGAGCAGTACTTC. It translates to CASSLRQAASYEQYF.

There are a few counts of this clonotype. The rearrangement joins TRBV20-1 to TRBJ2-4, with 10 bases matching TRBD1. CDR1 is DFQATT, CDR2 SNEGSKA, per germline (reference sequence). The CDR3 has 16 residues. Unmatched junction bases numbered 9, after V lost 1 base and J lost 6 bases. The CDR3 DNA sequence: TGCAGTGCTAGAGGTCCCGGGACAGGGGCTGGAAACATTCAGTACTTC. This sequence encodes CSARGPGTGAGNIQYF.

This clonotype appeared a few times. The V gene is TRBV3-1, the J gene TRBJ2-7; TRBD2 might be the D (5 bases). CDR3 length: 14 residues. V gave up 4 bases and J gave up 3 bases, with 13 bases separating them. Per the germline V gene, CDR1 is LGHDT and CDR2 is YNNKEL (reference sequence). CDR3 amino acids: CASSPYSSGYEQYF. The CDR3 DNA reads as TGTGCCAGCAGCCCGTATTCCAGCGGCTACGAGCAGTACTTC.

The rearrangement joins TRBV9 to TRBJ2-1, with 9 bases lining up with TRBD2. J gave up 8 bases and V 2 bases, and 8 bases lay outside the gene matches. There are 15 residues in the CDR3. Germline values: CDR1 SGDLS, CDR2 YYNGEE. CDR3 DNA: TGTGCCAGCAGCGTCACACCTAGCGGGGTTTATGAGCAGTTCTTC. It is translated as CASSVTPSGVYEQFF. The complete variable domain, with remaining parts taken from reference TRBV9 and TRBJ2-1, reads DSGVTQTPKHLITATGQRVTLRCSPRSGDLSVYWYQQSLDQGLQFLIQYYNGEERAKGNILERFSAQQFPDLHSELNLSSLELGDSALYFCASSVTPSGVYEQFFGPGTRLTVL.

In this sample, this clonotype turned up a few times. V and J are TRBV15 and TRBJ1-6; 8 nucleotides line up with TRBD1. CDR1 is LNHNV and CDR2 is YYDKDF in the germline V gene (reference sequence). The junction had 6 bases not matched to a gene; V was cut back by 3 bases and J by 5 bases. This CDR3 spans 16 amino acids. CDR3 protein: CATSRRQGFNNSPLHF. The CDR3 DNA reads TGTGCCACCAGCAGGCGACAGGGGTTTAATAATTCACCCCTCCACTTT.

This clonotype was counted between two and nine times. V gene TRBV20-1 combines with J gene TRBJ2-7, with no clear D. V lost 8 bases to trimming and J lost 4 bases, with 21 bases between them. The CDR3 runs to 14 residues. Germline V gene lookup returns CDR1 DFQATT and CDR2 SNEGSKA (reference sequence). The CDR3 DNA follows: TGCAGTCGAGGTCAGCAGGAGAACCTTTACGAGCAGTACTTC. Translation: CSRGQQENLYEQYF.

The chain joins TRBV20-1 to TRBJ1-2, with D possibly being TRBD1 (6 bases). The CDR3 has 15 amino acids. Germline loops: CDR1 DFQATT, CDR2 SNEGSKA (reference sequence). The germline V and J ends were trimmed by 6 bases and 2 bases, with 19 bases remaining between them. The CDR3 DNA reads as TGCAGTGCCGTACCTCACCTTAGGGGGAACTATGGCTACACCTTC. Encoded protein: CSAVPHLRGNYGYTF.

This clonotype showed up many times. V and J are TRBV27 and TRBJ2-5; TRBD2 might be the D (6 bases). V was pared by 3 bases and J by 3 bases, with 11 bases between. CDR3 length equals 14 residues. Germline CDR1 is MNHEY and CDR2 is SMNVEV (reference sequence). In DNA form, the CDR3 reads TGTGCCAGCAGTTTTCGCGGGATTGAAGAGACCCAGTACTTC. Translation: CASSFRGIEETQYF.

This clonotype has a single count. The V and J genes are TRBV19 and TRBJ2-7; D not certain. The CDR3 is 13 residues long. V lost 8 bases and J lost 0, with 11 bases in between. Germline-derived CDR1 and CDR2 are LNHDA and SQIVND (reference sequence). CDR3 DNA: TGTGCCAGTGAGGATAGGAACTCCTACGAGCAGTACTTC. Its translation: CASEDRNSYEQYF. The full variable domain, its missing parts supplied by reference TRBV19 and TRBJ2-7, is DGGITQSPKYLFRKEGQNVTLSCEQNLNHDAMYWYRQDPGQGLRLIYYSQIVNDFQKGDIAEGYSVSREKKESFPLTVTSAQKNPTAFYLCASEDRNSYEQYFGPGTRLTVT.

V is TRBV5-1 and J is TRBJ1-4; D may be TRBD1 (6 bases). The germline V gene has CDR1 SGHRS and CDR2 YFSETQ. V lost 5 bases and J 0 bases, leaving 8 bases between the germline ends. CDR3 length: 14 amino acids. The chain's CDR3 is CASSKGATNEKLFF. The CDR3 nucleotides read TGCGCCAGCAGTAAGGGGGCAACTAATGAAAAACTGTTTTTT.

The chain has TRBV20-1 and TRBJ2-5; D not resolved. V was clipped by 3 bases and J by 5 bases, with 22 bases between them. This CDR3 region has 16 residues. The germline V gene encodes CDR1 DFQATT and CDR2 SNEGSKA (reference sequence). Here the CDR3 DNA reads TGCAGTGCTAGCGGTGCATTGGGGTTGGGGTGGGAGACCCAGTACTTC. Translating it yields CSASGALGLGWETQYF.

This clonotype was counted many times. The rearrangement links TRBV12-3 or TRBV12-4 to TRBJ2-7; D possibly corresponds to TRBD1 (6 bases). The CDR3 spans 13 residues. V lost 6 bases and J 2 bases, leaving 11 bases between the germline ends. CDR3 nucleotides: TGTGCCAGCAGAGGGGGAACGACCTACGAGCAGTACTTC. Amino acids: CASRGGTTYEQYF.

The table lists this clonotype with many counts. The chain recombines TRBV29-1 with TRBJ2-1; D not resolved. Between the trimmed V and J ends, which lost 3 bases and 7 bases, there was a span of 10 bases. Per germline, CDR1 SQVTM and CDR2 ANQGSEA. CDR3 length equals 12 residues. CDR3 coding DNA: TGCAGCGTTGATCATGGCAGAAATGAGCAGTTCTTC. The encoded protein is CSVDHGRNEQFF.

This rearrangement joins TRBV12-3 or TRBV12-4 to TRBJ2-5, with a weak D call TRBD1 (7 bases). Trimming cost V 5 bases and J 2 bases, with 12 bases left between them. The CDR3 length is 14 residues. CDR3 loop: CASSAGTVQETQYF. CDR3 DNA: TGTGCCAGCAGTGCGGGGACAGTACAAGAGACCCAGTACTTC.

This clonotype occurred a few times. V and J are TRBV7-2 and TRBJ2-7; perhaps TRBD2 as D (6 bases). The CDR3 loop spans 15 amino acids. The ends were cut back, 4 bases at V and 2 bases at J, with 15 bases in the middle. Germline V CDR1 and CDR2: SGHTA, FQGNSA. CDR3 loop: CASSSQAGGTYEQYF. The CDR3 DNA is TGTGCCAGCAGCTCTCAAGCGGGTGGCACCTACGAGCAGTACTTC.

The chain is built from TRBV4-1 and TRBJ2-7; 7 bases match TRBD2. The CDR3 spans 14 residues. Germline-derived CDR1 and CDR2 are MGHRA and YSYEKL. J lost 0 bases, V lost 5 bases, and 4 bases had no gene match. CDR3 bases: TGCGCCAGCAGCAGGGGCGGGGGCTCCTACGAGCAGTACTTC. Its protein is CASSRGGGSYEQYF.

This clonotype was picked up a small number of times. The chain recombines TRBV5-1 with TRBJ2-2, with D possibly TRBD2 on 6 matching bases. The CDR3 spans 14 residues. The V end lost 4 bases, the J end lost 3 bases, and 10 bases lay between the germline ends. The germline V gene encodes CDR1 SGHRS and CDR2 YFSETQ. This CDR3 is CASSTGGYTGELFF. DNA of the CDR3: TGCGCCAGCAGCACCGGGGGTTACACCGGGGAGCTGTTTTTT.

This clonotype has ten or more counts. This chain connects TRBV3-1 to TRBJ2-5; unclear D gene. Germline V lookup: CDR1 LGHDT, CDR2 YNNKEL (reference sequence). Trimming took 2 bases from V and 1 from J, leaving 11 bases between them. The CDR3 runs 15 residues. CDR3 residues: CASSQPLTSQETQYF. The CDR3 DNA reads as TGTGCCAGCAGCCAACCTTTGACATCCCAAGAGACCCAGTACTTC.

The J gene is TRBJ2-7, the V gene TRBV27, with 7 positions matching TRBD1. The junction had 6 bases not matched to a gene; V was cut back by 6 bases and J by 4 bases. Germline V gives CDR1 MNHEY, CDR2 SMNVEV (reference sequence). CDR3 size: 13 residues. The CDR3 bases are TGTGCCAGCAGCCGGGACAGACAATACGAGCAGTACTTC. Translated, it gives CASSRDRQYEQYF.

CDR3 coding DNA: TGCAGGCCTACTAGCGGGGGGGCAGATACGCAGTATTTT. Translated: CRPTSGGADTQYF. The rearrangement links TRBV20-1 to TRBJ2-3; 13 nucleotides match TRBD2. CDR3 length: 13 residues. Germline values: CDR1 DFQATT, CDR2 SNEGSKA (reference sequence).

V is TRBV20-1 and J is TRBJ2-3; 12 nucleotides align to TRBD2. The CDR3 length is 14 residues. Unmatched junction bases numbered 3, after V lost 1 base and J lost 7 bases. CDR1 DFQATT and CDR2 SNEGSKA come from the germline V gene (reference sequence). CDR3 in DNA: TGCAGTGCTAGAGGACTAGCGGGGGACCATACGCAGTATTTT. This codes for CSARGLAGDHTQYF.